Below are 6 T cell receptor beta chains sequenced from a single sample in a study of CD8 T cells in ankylosing spondylitis (dated by TCRdb to the late 2010s). The method behind the library was 5' RACE. The sequencer listed for this sample is Illumina HiSeq 2500. TCRdb applied fastp at Q25 and MiXCR to the public reads, then kept only in-frame beta chains. Each CDR3 protein appears once, grouped with its most common genes and DNA. The sample yields about 360,000 distinct CDR3 sequences; roughly 22% were counted once. The ten largest account for about an eighth of the sample. Specimen: blood, either unsorted or a sorted T cell fraction (not recorded which). The source is a male donor with ankylosing spondylitis or in good health (not recorded which).

This clonotype has just a few counts. V gene TRBV7-2 combines with J gene TRBJ2-7; D remains ambiguous. This CDR3 comprises 14 residues. The V gene lost 0 bases and the J gene lost 2 bases, with 8 bases spanning the gap. The germline V gene encodes CDR1 SGHTA and CDR2 FQGNSA. CDR3 in amino acids: CASSLANDPYEQYF. CDR3 in DNA: TGTGCCAGCAGCTTAGCGAACGATCCCTACGAGCAGTACTTC.

A few counts support this clonotype. V and J are TRBV10-2 and TRBJ2-1; TRBD2 aligns across 11 bases. The junction had 4 bases not matched to a gene; V was cut back by 2 bases and J by 10 bases. CDR1 and CDR2 (germline): WSHSY, SAAADI. This CDR3 has 14 residues. CDR3: CASSETSGGGEQFF. For the CDR3, the DNA is TGCGCCAGCAGTGAGACTAGCGGGGGAGGGGAGCAGTTCTTC.

The genes are TRBV15 and TRBJ2-3; D is unclear. Germline CDR1 is LNHNV and CDR2 is YYDKDF (reference sequence). This CDR3 spans 16 amino acids. The V end lost 5 bases, the J end lost 2 bases, and 17 bases lay between the germline ends. CDR3 loop: CATSGLVQLYTDTQYF. In DNA form, the CDR3 reads TGTGCCACCAGCGGCCTGGTCCAGCTCTACACAGATACGCAGTATTTT.

This chain uses TRBV27 with TRBJ2-2; TRBD2 agrees at 11 bases. The length of the CDR3 is 17 residues. Looked up from germline, CDR1 is MNHEY and CDR2 is SMNVEV (reference sequence). Trimming removed 4 bases from V and 4 bases from J; junction bases left unmatched: 8. The CDR3 DNA follows: TGTGCCAGCAGTTGGGCTAGCGGGGGGCCCACCACCGGGGAGCTGTTTTTT. Translating gives CASSWASGGPTTGELFF.

The table lists this clonotype with a few counts. The genes are TRBV11-1 and TRBJ2-3; perhaps TRBD2 as D (5 bases). Germline V gene lookup returns CDR1 SGHAT and CDR2 FQDESV (reference sequence). CDR3 length: 14 residues. V was shortened by 1 base and J by 4 bases, with 9 bases between the two germline ends. CDR3 DNA: TGTGCCAGCAGCTTAGGGGCGGGTTCAGATACGCAGTATTTT. The encoded protein is CASSLGAGSDTQYF.

This clonotype was detected a few times. The V and J genes are TRBV9 and TRBJ2-2; 8 positions agree with TRBD1. The CDR3 sequence is 15 residues long. The germline CDR1 and CDR2 sequences are SGDLS and YYNGEE. The J segment lost 4 bases and the V segment lost 4 bases, leaving 6 bases of the junction unmatched. This chain's CDR3 is CASSHFTGGTGELFF. The CDR3 DNA sequence: TGTGCCAGCAGCCATTTTACAGGGGGCACCGGGGAGCTGTTTTTT.